Shown below are 32 T cell receptor beta chains from a single sample sequenced in a study of CXCR3-negative and CXCR3-positive naive CD8 T cells. The method, 5' RACE with UMI labels, was used to prepare the TRB cDNA libraries. TCRdb reworked the 5' RACE reads into one entry per CDR3 protein, no DNA. The repertoire table contains 20,000 to 25,000 distinct CDR3 sequences. The specimen sequenced was naive CXCR3- CD8+ T cells from blood. As to subset: CD45RO-CCR7+CD27+CD95- naive CD8+ T cells lacking CXCR3 (TNR3-). Receptor source: a human donor in good health. Some clones in this sample may be carry-over from other donors' samples.

The V gene is TRBV5-1, the J gene TRBJ1-1. The CDR3 contains 15 residues. Germline CDR1 and CDR2: SGHRS and YFSETQ. CDR3 protein: CASRSGGGMDTEAFF.

This chain links TRBV15 with TRBJ2-7; TCRdb selects TRBD2, and the lack of DNA leaves this call unchecked. Per germline, CDR1 LNHNV and CDR2 YYDKDF (reference sequence). The CDR3 consists of 12 residues. The chain's CDR3 is CATRGSGIETYF.

CDR3 region: CASCLIAGRTDTQYF. This chain connects TRBV5-6 to TRBJ2-3; TCRdb selects TRBD2, and the lack of DNA leaves this call unchecked. The length of the CDR3 is 15 residues. CDR1 and CDR2 (germline): SGHDT, YYEEEE. The entire variable domain, with the rest obtained from reference TRBV5-6 and TRBJ2-3, is as follows: DAGVTQSPTHLIKTRGQQVTLRCSPKSGHDTVSWYQQALGQGPQFIFQYYEEEERQRGNFPDRFSGHQFPNYSSELNVNALLLGDSALYLCASCLIAGRTDTQYFGPGTRLTVL.

CDR3: CASSPTASSYNEQFF. The gene calls are TRBV14 and TRBJ2-1. CDR3 length equals 15 residues. Germline lookup yields CDR1 SGHDN and CDR2 FVKESK.

The chain uses TRBV29-1 and TRBJ1-1; TCRdb's D call, TRBD1, is unchecked because there is no DNA. Germline CDR1 and CDR2: SQVTM and ANQGSEA. The CDR3 contains 14 residues. The CDR3 sequence is CSVEEGGLNTEAFF.

The gene calls are TRBV20-1 and TRBJ1-1; TCRdb outputs TRBD1, but without DNA this stays unchecked. This CDR3 spans 13 amino acids. Germline V gives CDR1 DFQATT, CDR2 SNEGSKA (reference sequence). CDR3 in amino acids: CSARGGADTEAFF.

The chain combines TRBV7-2 with TRBJ2-5; TCRdb names TRBD2, which stays unverified in the absence of DNA. Germline CDR1 is SGHTA and CDR2 is FQGNSA. The CDR3 loop spans 18 amino acids. CDR3: CASSTPGLAGYYQETQYF. The whole variable domain, remainder taken from reference TRBV7-2 and TRBJ2-5, is GAGVSQSPSNKVTEKGKDVELRCDPISGHTALYWYRQSLGQGLEFLIYFQGNSAPDKSGLPSDRFSAERTGGSVSTLTIQRTQQEDSAVYLCASSTPGLAGYYQETQYFGPGTRLLVL.

The chain joins TRBV4-3 to TRBJ2-1; the TRBD1 assignment by TCRdb is unverifiable without DNA. The CDR3 is made up of 15 amino acids. The germline CDR1 and CDR2 sequences are LGHNA and YSLEER. The CDR3 sequence is CASSQDRATGDEQFF.

CDR3 loop: CASSPITTRVNEQFF. The chain recombines TRBV7-9 with TRBJ2-1; TCRdb proposes TRBD2, but this gene call is untestable without DNA. CDR3 length equals 15 residues. CDR1 SEHNR and CDR2 FQNEAQ come from the germline V gene (reference sequence).

This chain connects TRBV12-3 or TRBV12-4 to TRBJ2-7. The CDR3 length is 12 residues. Here the CDR3 reads CASSLGAYEQYF.

V gene TRBV12-3 or TRBV12-4 combines with J gene TRBJ2-1. This CDR3 region has 14 residues. The CDR3 loop reads CASSRTSSYNEQFF.

The CDR3 reads CASSYGAGGMGDTEAFF. The genes are TRBV7-2 and TRBJ1-1; lacking DNA, the TRBD1 call made by TCRdb goes unchecked. The CDR3 loop spans 17 amino acids. Germline values: CDR1 SGHTA, CDR2 FQGNSA. The complete variable domain, with remaining parts taken from reference TRBV7-2 and TRBJ1-1, reads GAGVSQSPSNKVTEKGKDVELRCDPISGHTALYWYRQSLGQGLEFLIYFQGNSAPDKSGLPSDRFSAERTGGSVSTLTIQRTQQEDSAVYLCASSYGAGGMGDTEAFFGQGTRLTVV.

The chain links TRBV12-3 or TRBV12-4 to TRBJ2-5; TCRdb's D gene call, TRBD2, goes unchecked for lack of DNA. CDR3 size: 14 residues. The CDR3 is CASSTGSWRETQYF.

The genes are TRBV9 and TRBJ1-2. Germline loops: CDR1 SGDLS, CDR2 YYNGEE. CDR3 length: 11 residues. The CDR3 sequence: CASSAGVGYTF. Full variable domain (outside the CDR3, taken from reference TRBV9 and TRBJ1-2): DSGVTQTPKHLITATGQRVTLRCSPRSGDLSVYWYQQSLDQGLQFLIQYYNGEERAKGNILERFSAQQFPDLHSELNLSSLELGDSALYFCASSAGVGYTFGSGTRLTVV.

The chain is built from TRBV29-1 and TRBJ2-7; TCRdb indicates TRBD2, and absent DNA this call remains unverified. CDR1 is SQVTM and CDR2 is ANQGSEA in the germline V gene. The CDR3 extends over 12 amino acids. CDR3 loop: CSGRTDSYEQYF.

CDR3 protein: CASSGFTPFEQYF. The chain couples TRBV11-3 to TRBJ2-7. The germline CDR1 and CDR2 sequences are SGHNT and YENEEA. The CDR3 has 13 amino acids.

V gene TRBV21-1 combines with J gene TRBJ2-7; TCRdb's D gene call, TRBD1, goes unchecked for lack of DNA. TRBV21-1 is labeled a pseudogene. The CDR3 is made up of 13 amino acids. The CDR3 here is CASSKGQDYEQYF.

The chain is built from TRBV21-1 and TRBJ2-1; lacking DNA, the TRBD2 call made by TCRdb goes unchecked. TRBV21-1 is tagged as a pseudogene. The CDR3 consists of 13 residues. The CDR3 loop is CASSSVTWGEQFF.

V is TRBV29-1 and J is TRBJ2-2; the TRBD2 assignment by TCRdb is unverifiable without DNA. Germline CDR1 is SQVTM and CDR2 is ANQGSEA. The CDR3 consists of 15 residues. The CDR3 sequence is CSVEVRGRVAGELFF.

V usage is TRBV7-3 and J usage is TRBJ2-3; TCRdb's assignment of TRBD2 cannot be checked, as there is no DNA. Germline-derived CDR1 and CDR2 are SGHTA and FQGTGA. CDR3 length: 16 residues. Here the CDR3 reads CASSPRLAGGPDTQYF. Together with reference TRBV7-3 and TRBJ2-3, the CDR3 gives the full variable domain: GAGVSQTPSNKVTEKGKYVELRCDPISGHTALYWYRQSLGQGPEFLIYFQGTGAADDSGLPNDRFFAVRPEGSVSTLKIQRTERGDSAVYLCASSPRLAGGPDTQYFGPGTRLTVL.

Judged by frequency, this clonotype is medium-sized. The rearrangement uses TRBV4-1 and TRBJ2-1. The CDR3 sequence is 14 residues long. Per the germline V gene, CDR1 is MGHRA and CDR2 is YSYEKL. The CDR3 sequence: CASSQDKAFNEQFF.

This clonotype is classed as medium-sized (0.01 to 0.1%) by frequency. The CDR3 sequence is CASSASGYNEQFF. This rearrangement joins TRBV14 to TRBJ2-1; TCRdb names TRBD1, which stays unverified in the absence of DNA. The CDR3 has 13 residues. Germline V gene data show CDR1 as SGHDN and CDR2 as FVKESK.

The chain carries TRBV7-9 and TRBJ2-1; the D call from TCRdb, TRBD1, cannot be confirmed without DNA. This CDR3 has 15 residues. The V gene's germline CDR1 is SEHNR and CDR2 FQNEAQ (reference sequence). This CDR3 reads CASSHGQGPFNEQFF.

The chain carries TRBV28 and TRBJ2-5; TCRdb calls TRBD2, which cannot be checked without DNA. The CDR3 is 14 residues long. CDR1 MDHEN and CDR2 SYDVKM come from the germline V gene. CDR3 sequence reads: CASSRGGREETQYF. Based on the CDR3 plus reference TRBV28 and TRBJ2-5, the full variable domain is DVKVTQSSRYLVKRTGEKVFLECVQDMDHENMFWYRQDPGLGLRLIYFSYDVKMKEKGDIPEGYSVSREKKERFSLILESASTNQTSMYLCASSRGGREETQYFGPGTRLLVL.

The V gene is TRBV29-1, the J gene TRBJ2-7; absent DNA, TCRdb's TRBD1 call cannot be checked. Germline loops: CDR1 SQVTM, CDR2 ANQGSEA. The CDR3 contains 12 residues. CDR3 in amino acids: CSVEEGAYEQYF.

V and J are TRBV7-9 and TRBJ2-1; the TCRdb call, TRBD2, lacks DNA for checking. This CDR3 has 16 residues. In germline, CDR1 is SEHNR, CDR2 FQNEAQ (reference sequence). CDR3 amino acids: CASSAKTSGVYNEQFF. Full variable domain (missing parts from reference TRBV7-9 and TRBJ2-1): DTGVSQNPRHKITKRGQNVTFRCDPISEHNRLYWYRQTLGQGPEFLTYFQNEAQLEKSRLLSDRFSAERPKGSFSTLEIQRTEQGDSAMYLCASSAKTSGVYNEQFFGPGTRLTVL.

CDR3: CSVEVVPYEQYF. The chain links TRBV29-1 to TRBJ2-7. This CDR3 is built from 12 residues. CDR1 and CDR2 from the germline V gene are SQVTM and ANQGSEA.

The gene calls are TRBV7-2 and TRBJ2-7; checking the TCRdb D call of TRBD1 is not possible without DNA. In germline, CDR1 is SGHTA, CDR2 FQGNSA. The length of the CDR3 is 18 residues. The CDR3 sequence: CASSQPPPASGAFHEQYF.

This chain joins TRBV28 and TRBJ2-6; TCRdb names TRBD2, which stays unverified in the absence of DNA. Germline V gene lookup returns CDR1 MDHEN and CDR2 SYDVKM. The CDR3 loop spans 19 amino acids. The CDR3 loop is CASSLSRLEGSSGANVLTF.

The gene calls are TRBV20-1 and TRBJ2-1; the TRBD2 assignment by TCRdb is unverifiable without DNA. CDR3 length: 14 amino acids. Germline assignment: CDR1 DFQATT and CDR2 SNEGSKA (reference sequence). This CDR3 reads CSARSGRGYNEQFF.

This chain joins TRBV9 and TRBJ2-1; TCRdb gives TRBD2 as the D gene, but with no DNA this cannot be confirmed. CDR1 is SGDLS and CDR2 is YYNGEE in the germline V gene. The CDR3 runs 19 residues. The CDR3 is CASSDPRTGGTSGYNEQFF.

This chain links TRBV24-1 with TRBJ2-5; TCRdb calls TRBD2, which cannot be checked without DNA. Germline CDR1 KGHDR, CDR2 SFDVKD. The CDR3 loop spans 14 amino acids. CDR3 sequence: CATSDPPDGETQYF.